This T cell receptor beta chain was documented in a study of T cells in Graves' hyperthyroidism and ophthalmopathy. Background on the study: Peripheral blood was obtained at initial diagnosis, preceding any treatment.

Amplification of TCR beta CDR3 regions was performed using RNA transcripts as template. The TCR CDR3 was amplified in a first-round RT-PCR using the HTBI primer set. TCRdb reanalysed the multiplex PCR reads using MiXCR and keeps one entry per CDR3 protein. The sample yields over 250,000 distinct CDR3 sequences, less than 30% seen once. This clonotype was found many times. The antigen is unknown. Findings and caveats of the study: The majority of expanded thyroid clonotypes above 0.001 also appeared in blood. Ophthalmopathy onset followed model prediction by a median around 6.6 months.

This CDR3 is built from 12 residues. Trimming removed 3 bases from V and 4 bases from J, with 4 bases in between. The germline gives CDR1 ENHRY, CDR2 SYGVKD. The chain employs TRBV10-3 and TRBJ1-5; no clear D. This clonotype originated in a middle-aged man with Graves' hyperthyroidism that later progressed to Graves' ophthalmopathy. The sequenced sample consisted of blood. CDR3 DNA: TGTGCCATCAGTGACTCTAATCAGCCCCAGCATTTT. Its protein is CAISDSNQPQHF.